The 15 T cell receptor beta chains in this list originate from one sample, sequenced in a study of shared T cell receptors in the human thymus. TCRdb keeps only in-frame clones here, not all; method: immunoSEQ multiplex PCR. The repertoire holds more than 300,000 clones, with around 95% as singletons. The sequenced sample consisted of thymocytes. These receptors all come from a human donor.

This sequence joins TRBV6-7 and TRBJ1-4; the D is unclear. TRBV6-7 is flagged as an ORF with uncertain function. V was shortened by 11 bases and J by 8 bases, with 24 bases between the two germline ends. The CDR3 is 15 amino acids. CDR3 DNA sequence: TGTGCCGGCCTTCTCCCATGGAGTTTTTGGGAAAAACTGTTTTTT. This gives the protein CAGLLPWSFWEKLFF.

This clone was picked up one time. CDR3 nucleotide sequence: TGTGCCAGCAGTTACTCGCTAGCCTACAATGAGCAGTTCTTC. Amino acid sequence: CASSYSLAYNEQFF. V is TRBV6-5 and J is TRBJ2-1; D is undetermined. V lost 0 bases, J lost 2 bases, and 5 bases lay in between. Per the germline V gene, CDR1 is MNHEY and CDR2 is SVGAGI. This CDR3 region has 14 residues.

This clone was counted once. The V and J genes are TRBV6-6 and TRBJ1-5, with D unclear. Germline CDR1 reads MNHNY; CDR2 reads SVGAGI (reference sequence). The CDR3 is made up of 13 amino acids. Trimming cost V 4 bases and J 4 bases, with 8 bases left between them. The CDR3 reads CASSSDWNQPQHF. In nucleotides, the CDR3 is TGTGCCAGCAGTTCCGACTGGAATCAGCCCCAGCATTTT.

The count of this clone is one. The chain joins TRBV30 to TRBJ2-4, with 12 nucleotides matching TRBD2. Germline trimming cut 3 bases from V and 1 base from J; bases unmatched to any gene: 4. Germline assignment: CDR1 GTSNPN and CDR2 SVGIG (reference sequence). This CDR3 is 16 amino acids long. The CDR3 bases are TGTGCCTGGAGGCTAGCGGGAGGGATGGCCAAAAACATTCAGTACTTC. This gives the protein CAWRLAGGMAKNIQYF.

The chain carries TRBV6-5 and TRBJ2-1; 8 positions agree with TRBD1. CDR1 is MNHEY and CDR2 is SVGAGI in the germline V gene. V was clipped by 7 bases and J by 9 bases; unmatched bases: 11. CDR3 length: 14 amino acids. The CDR3 coding sequence is TGTGCCAGCACCCAGGGGGCTAGCGCGCTTGAGCAGTTCTTC. Amino acids: CASTQGASALEQFF.

In DNA, the CDR3 is TGTGCCAGTCCACCTTATAGCAATCAGCCCCAGCATTTT. As protein: CASPPYSNQPQHF. The rearrangement links TRBV19 to TRBJ1-5, with D uncertain. The CDR3 runs to 13 residues. Trimming took off 8 bases at V and 0 bases at J, with 8 bases between the two ends. Germline V lookup: CDR1 LNHDA, CDR2 SQIVND (reference sequence).

The rearrangement uses TRBV5-1 and TRBJ2-2, with no clear D. Germline V lookup: CDR1 SGHRS, CDR2 YFSETQ. V lost 4 bases, J lost 2 bases, and 9 bases lay in between. The CDR3 extends over 14 amino acids. The CDR3 nucleotides are TGCGCCAGCAGCCCCGACACAAACACCGGGGAGCTGTTTTTT. Amino acid sequence: CASSPDTNTGELFF.

The gene calls are TRBV9 and TRBJ2-1; TRBD2 matches 10 bases. Germline V gene lookup returns CDR1 SGDLS and CDR2 YYNGEE. The V and J ends lost 0 bases and 9 bases, in that order; junction bases with no gene match: 6. The CDR3 consists of 15 residues. The CDR3 bases are TGTGCCAGCAGCGTAGGTCTAGCGGGAGAGGGTGAGCAGTTCTTC. This gives the protein CASSVGLAGEGEQFF.

This clone was detected only once. This rearrangement joins TRBV2 to TRBJ2-6; D is ambiguous. This CDR3 spans 17 amino acids. Germline lookup yields CDR1 SNHLY and CDR2 FYNNEI. With 4 bases removed from V and 0 bases from J, the gap between germline ends came to 13 bases. The CDR3 region has the DNA TGTGCCAGCAGTGCCGAGAGAGTCCCCTCTGGGGCCAACGTCCTGACTTTC. It specifies CASSAERVPSGANVLTF.

This clone has only one observation. The chain couples TRBV5-1 to TRBJ2-7; TRBD2 agrees at 8 bases. V trimming: 0 bases; J trimming: 5 bases; junction bases outside the gene matches: 4. CDR1 is SGHRS, CDR2 YFSETQ, per germline. CDR3 size: 14 residues. The CDR3 spells CASSLVSGGDEQYF. The CDR3 nucleotides are TGCGCCAGCAGCTTGGTCAGCGGGGGCGACGAGCAGTACTTC.

V and J are TRBV28 and TRBJ1-2; D might be TRBD1 (5 bases). Germline V CDR1 and CDR2: MDHEN, SYDVKM. CDR3 length equals 16 residues. V gave up 5 bases and J gave up 3 bases, with 19 bases separating them. CDR3 residues: CASSTGRHHGYYGYTF. The CDR3 region has the DNA TGTGCCAGCAGTACGGGACGCCACCATGGATACTATGGCTACACCTTC.

CDR3 region: CASSVPSSSEQYF. CDR3 bases: TGTGCCAGCAGTGTTCCTAGCAGTTCCGAGCAGTACTTC. The chain is built from TRBV6-1 and TRBJ2-7, with D possibly being TRBD2 (5 bases). Germline CDR1 and CDR2: MNHNS and SASEGT. Trimming took off 4 bases at V and 6 bases at J, with 13 bases between the two ends. CDR3 size: 13 residues.

This clone came up once. The gene calls are TRBV9 and TRBJ2-7; D gene uncertain. The CDR3 has 12 amino acids. V lost 5 bases, J lost 5 bases, and 11 bases lay in between. Germline CDR1 is SGDLS and CDR2 is YYNGEE. CDR3 sequence: CASSPKGDEQYF. In DNA, the CDR3 is TGTGCCAGCAGTCCCAAGGGTGACGAGCAGTACTTC.

The genes are TRBV10-1 and TRBJ2-3; D remains ambiguous. This CDR3 comprises 12 residues. The germline CDR1 and CDR2 sequences are WNHNN and SYGVQD (reference sequence). Trimming pared 8 bases from V and 5 bases from J, leaving 11 bases between. CDR3: CASGSKRDTQYF. CDR3 bases: TGCGCCAGCGGATCTAAAAGAGATACGCAGTATTTT.

The CDR3 bases are TGTGCCAGCTCTCGACAGGGGGAGGGCAATCAGCCCCAGCATTTT. Translating gives CASSRQGEGNQPQHF. The chain is built from TRBV18 and TRBJ1-5; 9 nucleotides match TRBD1. The CDR3 length is 15 residues. Per the germline V gene, CDR1 is KGHSH and CDR2 is LQKENI. Unmatched junction bases numbered 5, after V lost 6 bases and J lost 2 bases.